This T cell receptor beta chain was captured in a study of blood T cell repertoires in COVID-19. Study summary: Sites across the United States, Italy and Spain contributed samples from acute and convalescent COVID-19.

In the original processing: Reference gene primers were amplified, and this amplification served to estimate nucleated cell counts. Libraries were prepared by immunoSEQ multiplex PCR; TCRdb keeps only in-frame clonotypes and omits some of them. That table is the source of V, J and clone size, and D and trimming were worked out from the DNA. Seen here are about 360,000 clones, around 87% observed once, and the top ten hold less than 2.5%. As regards this clone: This specimen includes other DNA sequences encoding the same CDR3.

Recruits, aged roughly 18 to 90 years, lived in 20 to 30 US areas. Cohort placement rested on clinical history that participants reported themselves. Germline values: CDR1 LNHDA, CDR2 SQIVND (reference sequence). This CDR3 has 13 amino acids. Trimming at V came to 3 bases and at J to 4 bases, leaving 1 base not matched to a gene. The sample was PBMCs or T cells enriched from blood (not recorded which). The source of this sequence is a man in his forties in a cohort exposed to, infected with or recovered from COVID-19 (not recorded which). The chain is built from TRBV19 and TRBJ2-7; 9 positions agree with TRBD1. CDR3 DNA sequence: TGTGCCAGTAGTATGGGACAGGGTTACGAGCAGTACTTC. It specifies CASSMGQGYEQYF.